This T cell receptor (beta chain) was captured by sequencing in a study of blood T cell repertoires in COVID-19. For the study at large: PBMCs, B-cell-depleted T cells, or T cells provided the cDNA or gDNA that made up the material.

This clone has just one count. TCRdb's table, derived via immunoSEQ multiplex PCR, lists solely in-frame clones and lacks some. The sample records hundreds of thousands of clones, 75% to 90% being singletons. Two negative PCRs, clearance, or symptom resolution characterized the recovered Cohort 3 donors. The TCR sequence derives from a woman younger than 35 who had recovered from COVID-19. The sample consisted of PBMCs or T cells enriched from blood (not recorded which).

The DNA for the CDR3 is TGCAGCGTTTATATTAACACCGGGGAGCTGTTTTTT. This codes for CSVYINTGELFF. The V and J genes are TRBV29-1 and TRBJ2-2; D uncertain. Deletions cut 5 bases from V and 2 bases from J, with 6 bases between. CDR1 is SQVTM, CDR2 ANQGSEA, per germline. The CDR3 consists of 12 residues.